The 26 T cell receptor beta chains listed next were all sequenced from one sample in a study of blood T cells in healthy people across ages. Together with a sample-barcoded 5' primer, a J-beta primer mix was included in a second PCR lasting roughly 6 to 12 cycles. TCRdb ran MiXCR on the 5' RACE reads and lists one entry per CDR3 protein. The sample records about 650,000 distinct CDR3 sequences, more than 45% being singletons. The sample taken for sequencing was blood. The receptor source for this set is a woman of 80 years or more in good health.

This chain links TRBV5-1 with TRBJ2-5; D is unclear. CDR3 length equals 14 residues. Trimming pared 0 bases from V and 4 bases from J, leaving 10 bases between. Germline CDR1 is SGHRS and CDR2 is YFSETQ. CDR3 sequence (DNA): TGCGCCAGCAGCTTGGAGGGTAGGCTAGAGACCCAGTACTTC. Protein product: CASSLEGRLETQYF.

This clonotype was picked up one time. This chain joins TRBV29-1 and TRBJ2-4; 9 bases line up with TRBD1. V gave up 3 bases and J gave up 13 bases; unmatched junction bases: 7. Germline V gives CDR1 SQVTM, CDR2 ANQGSEA. The CDR3 sequence is 12 residues long. The CDR3 sequence is CSVEGQGRKQYF. In DNA, the CDR3 is TGCAGCGTTGAGGGACAGGGAAGGAAGCAGTACTTC.

The chain has TRBV9 and TRBJ2-7; 7 bases are a match to TRBD1. There are 14 residues in the CDR3. Germline V gene data show CDR1 as SGDLS and CDR2 as YYNGEE. With 3 bases clipped from V and 4 bases from J, the junction kept 7 bases outside the gene matches. CDR3 region: CASSAYRGTYEQYF. The CDR3 bases are TGTGCCAGCAGCGCCTACAGGGGTACTTACGAGCAGTACTTC.

The V call is TRBV7-9, the J call TRBJ2-4; the match to TRBD2 covers 7 bases. V lost 6 bases and J lost 13; bases outside the gene matches: 18. The CDR3 covers 15 residues. The germline gives CDR1 SEHNR, CDR2 FQNEAQ (reference sequence). Here the CDR3 DNA reads TGTGCCAGCAGGGCCAGCGGGGTAGGGGAGCGAGAGCAGTACTTC. Residues: CASRASGVGEREQYF.

This clonotype was counted at least ten times. This chain links TRBV6-5 with TRBJ2-7, with 13 bases lining up with TRBD2. Germline CDR1 MNHEY, CDR2 SVGAGI. This CDR3 is 17 amino acids long. Losses at the gene ends were 2 bases for V and 1 base for J; bases not matched to a gene: 5. CDR3 residues: CASSYRTSGSNSYEQYF. The CDR3 DNA is TGTGCCAGCAGTTACAGGACTAGCGGGAGTAATTCCTACGAGCAGTACTTC.

The chain joins TRBV20-1 to TRBJ2-5, with 7 bases aligning to TRBD1. Trimming cost V 0 bases and J 11 bases; bases outside gene matches: 15. The CDR3 length is 15 residues. Germline-derived CDR1 and CDR2 are DFQATT and SNEGSKA (reference sequence). CDR3 sequence reads: CSARDGGQAYNEQYF. CDR3 nucleotide sequence: TGCAGTGCTAGAGATGGAGGACAGGCGTACAATGAGCAGTACTTC.

The gene calls are TRBV7-3 and TRBJ1-6; a possible D gene is TRBD1 (6 bases). CDR1 is SGHTA, CDR2 FQGTGA, per germline. V lost 1 base and J 13 bases, leaving 11 bases between the germline ends. The CDR3 contains 13 residues. The CDR3 DNA sequence: TGTGCCAGCAGCTTAATGGACAGTCGGCCCCTCCACTTT. Translating gives CASSLMDSRPLHF.

This clonotype occurred many times. V is TRBV27 and J is TRBJ2-3; the D gene could be TRBD1 or TRBD2 (6 bases each). Germline V lookup: CDR1 MNHEY, CDR2 SMNVEV (reference sequence). V was clipped by 5 bases and J by 4 bases, with 16 bases between them. This CDR3 is built from 15 residues. The DNA for the CDR3 is TGTGCCAGCAGTAGCGGGCCAAGGGGGGCAGATACGCAGTATTTT. It is translated as CASSSGPRGADTQYF.

This chain uses TRBV2 with TRBJ2-6, with 7 bases aligning to TRBD1. Germline assignment: CDR1 SNHLY and CDR2 FYNNEI. J gave up 0 bases and V 6 bases, and 5 bases lay outside the gene matches. This CDR3 has 16 amino acids. CDR3 sequence reads: CASSRDSYSGANVLTF. In nucleotides, the CDR3 is TGTGCCAGCAGCCGGGACAGCTACTCTGGGGCCAACGTCCTGACTTTC.

As for this clonotype: A much larger clone is a single base away; this may be a read error. The gene calls are TRBV5-1 and TRBJ2-1, with D possibly called TRBD1 or TRBD2 (8 bases each). In germline, CDR1 is SGHRS, CDR2 YFSETQ. This CDR3 is 15 amino acids long. CDR3 sequence reads: CASSPGGTGHNEQCF. The DNA of the CDR3 is TGCGCCAGCAGCCCGGGGGGGACAGGACACAATGAGCAGTGCTTC.

This clonotype was recorded many times. This chain joins TRBV25-1 and TRBJ2-3; D ambiguous. Germline V gene sequence: CDR1 MGHDK, CDR2 SYGVNS. Deletions cut 5 bases from V and 0 bases from J, with 9 bases between. CDR3 size: 14 residues. This CDR3 is CASSYTSSTDTQYF. As DNA, the CDR3 is TGTGCCAGCAGTTACACCTCTAGCACAGATACGCAGTATTTT.

This clonotype appeared a few times. Just one base apart from a much larger clone, this may be a read error. V is TRBV25-1 and J is TRBJ2-5; D perhaps matches TRBD2 (5 bases). This CDR3 contains 14 residues. The germline V gene encodes CDR1 MGHDK and CDR2 SYGVNS. V gave up 3 bases and J gave up 11 bases, with 19 bases separating them. The CDR3 is CASSDPAASNEQYF. DNA for the CDR3: TGTGCCAGCAGTGACCCAGCGGCCTCCAATGAGCAGTACTTC.

This chain connects TRBV4-3 to TRBJ2-5, with 8 nucleotides matching TRBD2. Germline V gene lookup returns CDR1 LGHNA and CDR2 YSLEER. After removal of 0 bases from V and 9 bases from J, the junction contained 9 bases not matched to a gene. This CDR3 is built from 15 residues. The CDR3: CASSQETSDLRAQYF. CDR3 bases: TGCGCCAGCAGCCAAGAGACTAGCGATCTGAGGGCCCAGTACTTC.

The chain carries TRBV12-3 or TRBV12-4 and TRBJ2-3; D remains ambiguous. Trimming shortened V by 6 bases and J by 7 bases, and 17 bases separated the two germline ends. This CDR3 is 14 amino acids long. This CDR3 reads CASSPVPIHHTQYF. In nucleotides, the CDR3 is TGTGCCAGCAGCCCCGTGCCCATTCACCATACGCAGTATTTT.

Remarks on this clonotype: A much larger clone differs by one base, so this may be a read error. The chain combines TRBV24-1 with TRBJ2-5, with D possibly TRBD1 on 5 matching bases. The germline gives CDR1 KGHDR, CDR2 SFDVKD. The CDR3 loop spans 19 amino acids. The chain's CDR3 is CAISDLKAIILDSQETQYF. The CDR3 bases are TGTGCCATCAGTGATTTGAAAGCAATAATTCTCGACAGCCAAGAGACCCAGTACTTC.

Turning to this clonotype: A single base separates this from a much larger clone, so it may be a read error. The chain couples TRBV12-3 or TRBV12-4 to TRBJ2-5, with 7 bases aligning to TRBD1. The CDR3 loop spans 17 amino acids. Trimming cost V 5 bases and J 11 bases; bases outside gene matches: 23. The CDR3 sequence is CASSIQPGTADRERQYF. CDR3 DNA: TGTGCCAGCAGTATCCAACCAGGGACAGCGGACCGCGAGAGGCAGTACTTC.

The chain couples TRBV15 to TRBJ2-7; D is undetermined. The CDR3 sequence is 14 residues long. Germline V CDR1 and CDR2: LNHNV, YYDKDF (reference sequence). V was cut by 4 bases and J by 2 bases, with 12 bases left in between. The CDR3 region is CATSTWSGAYEQYF. Written as DNA, the CDR3 is TGTGCCACCAGCACCTGGTCTGGAGCCTACGAGCAGTACTTC.

The V and J genes are TRBV9 and TRBJ1-1; D perhaps matches TRBD1 (5 bases). V lost 6 bases and J 9 bases, leaving 18 bases between the germline ends. Germline CDR1 is SGDLS and CDR2 is YYNGEE. CDR3 length equals 13 residues. Here the CDR3 reads CASNPVRGAKAFF. The CDR3 coding sequence is TGTGCCAGCAACCCTGTGAGGGGTGCTAAAGCTTTCTTT.

Comment on this clonotype: Given a much more abundant clone one base away, this may be a read error. This chain uses TRBV7-9 with TRBJ2-7; TRBD1 might be the D (5 bases). The J call may be incorrect, as the DNA end agrees better with TRBJ2-1. Germline CDR1 is SEHNR and CDR2 is FQNEAQ (reference sequence). The CDR3 extends over 15 amino acids. The CDR3 spells CASSHRLQEPHEQFF. The CDR3, as DNA: TGTGCCAGCAGCCACAGGTTACAAGAGCCCCACGAGCAGTTCTTC.

The chain has TRBV7-9 and TRBJ1-4; D possibly corresponds to TRBD1 (6 bases). CDR1 and CDR2 from the germline V gene are SEHNR and FQNEAQ (reference sequence). The CDR3 has 15 residues. Trimming pared 6 bases from V and 4 bases from J, leaving 15 bases between. The CDR3 sequence: CASSFTGGSNEKLFF. The DNA of the CDR3 is TGTGCCAGCAGTTTTACTGGGGGCAGTAATGAAAAACTGTTTTTT.

The chain carries TRBV7-2 and TRBJ1-6, with TRBD1 matching 10 bases. After removal of 5 bases from V and 9 bases from J, the junction contained 7 bases not matched to a gene. The V gene's germline CDR1 is SGHTA and CDR2 FQGNSA. The CDR3 loop spans 15 amino acids. Here the CDR3 reads CASSLTGQGTSPLHF. CDR3 in DNA: TGTGCCAGCAGCCTGACGGGACAGGGGACTTCACCCCTCCACTTT.

The chain recombines TRBV6-5 with TRBJ2-2; D ambiguous. CDR1 and CDR2 (germline): MNHEY, SVGAGI. The CDR3 has 15 residues. V was trimmed by 5 bases and J by 1 base, leaving 11 bases between them. The CDR3 loop is CASSAMTLNTGELFF. Here the CDR3 DNA reads TGTGCCAGCAGTGCCATGACGCTGAACACCGGGGAGCTGTTTTTT.

As to this clonotype: This may come from a read error, since a much larger clone is one base off. This chain uses TRBV21-1 with TRBJ1-6; TRBD1 was called by the table and not checked on the DNA. TRBV21-1 is a listed pseudogene. The length of the CDR3 is 15 residues. CDR3 sequence (DNA): TGTGCCAGCAGCAAACGGGACAGTCCCCGACGACCCCTCCACTTT. Protein sequence: CASSKRDSPRRPLHF.

The rearrangement joins TRBV28 to TRBJ1-1, with unresolved D. This CDR3 region has 14 residues. V shed 7 bases and J shed 4 bases, with 16 bases lying between them. Germline CDR1 reads MDHEN; CDR2 reads SYDVKM. DNA of the CDR3: TGTGCCAGCACCATCCCGGGCCCCCTCACTGAAGCTTTCTTT. This translates into CASTIPGPLTEAFF.

Only a few counts were recorded for this clonotype. V usage is TRBV24-1 and J usage is TRBJ2-1; the match to TRBD1 covers 7 bases. V dropped 4 bases and J dropped 4; count of bases not matched to a gene: 9. CDR1 and CDR2 (germline): KGHDR, SFDVKD. This CDR3 is built from 16 residues. The CDR3 region is CATSDPDRAYYNEQFF. CDR3 nucleotides: TGTGCCACCAGTGACCCTGACAGGGCCTATTACAATGAGCAGTTCTTC.

This clonotype was observed a few times. J is TRBJ2-2 and V is TRBV2; D might be TRBD1 (6 bases). With 4 bases removed from V and 0 bases from J, the gap between germline ends came to 12 bases. The CDR3 is 16 residues long. Germline CDR1 and CDR2: SNHLY and FYNNEI. The CDR3 nucleotides read TGTGCCAGCAGTGCCCAGGGGCTCGCGAACACCGGGGAGCTGTTTTTT. Amino acid sequence: CASSAQGLANTGELFF.